What follows describes a single T cell receptor beta chain. Germline V gene data show CDR1 as SGDLS and CDR2 as YYNGEE. The CDR3 runs to 18 residues. With V trimmed by 1 base and J by 8 bases, 12 bases remained unmatched. TCRdb keeps only in-frame clones here, not all; method: immunoSEQ multiplex PCR. The sample carries 150,000 to 200,000 clones, 80% to 90% recorded once. The source of the sample is a study of blood T cell repertoires in COVID-19. Study summary: PBMCs, B-cell-depleted T cells, or T cells provided the cDNA or gDNA that made up the material.

The sample was peripheral blood. The chain has TRBV9 and TRBJ1-4, with 12 bases fitting TRBD1. This TCR came from a man between 50 and 59 years old with active or convalescent COVID-19. CDR3: CASSVSPGTGGQGEKLFF. In DNA form, the CDR3 reads TGTGCCAGCAGCGTATCCCCCGGGACAGGGGGCCAAGGCGAAAAACTGTTTTTT.